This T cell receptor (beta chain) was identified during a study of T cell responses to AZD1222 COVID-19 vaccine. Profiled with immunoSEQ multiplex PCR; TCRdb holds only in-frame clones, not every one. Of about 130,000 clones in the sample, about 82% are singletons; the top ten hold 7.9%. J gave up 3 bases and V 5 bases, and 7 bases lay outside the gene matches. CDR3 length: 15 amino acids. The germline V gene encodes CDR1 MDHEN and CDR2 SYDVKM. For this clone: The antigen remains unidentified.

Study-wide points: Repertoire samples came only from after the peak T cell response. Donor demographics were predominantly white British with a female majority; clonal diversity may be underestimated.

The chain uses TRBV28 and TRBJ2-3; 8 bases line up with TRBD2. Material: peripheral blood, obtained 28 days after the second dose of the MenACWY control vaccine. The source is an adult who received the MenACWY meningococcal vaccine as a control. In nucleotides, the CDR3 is TGTGCCAGCAGTACGCGGCGGGGGGCTACAGATACGCAGTATTTT. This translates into CASSTRRGATDTQYF.